This passage covers 24 T cell receptor beta chains from one sample sequenced in a study of T cell repertoires in cytomegalovirus infection. TCRdb ran MiXCR on the reads and lists one entry per CDR3 protein. Here the sample spans 350,000 to 550,000 distinct CDR3 sequences, roughly a third being singletons. The sequencing sample was made of PBMCs. Source of these receptors: a human donor in good health (CMV status not recorded). Some clones in this sample may be carry-over from other donors' samples.

The genes are TRBV28 and TRBJ2-3; 7 nucleotides line up with TRBD2. Germline CDR1 is MDHEN and CDR2 is SYDVKM. V dropped 3 bases and J dropped 3; count of bases not matched to a gene: 12. The CDR3 totals 17 residues. For the CDR3, the DNA is TGTGCCAGCAGTTTGAGGGCCAGGGAGGGTGGAACAGATACGCAGTATTTT. Encoded protein: CASSLRAREGGTDTQYF.

The chain recombines TRBV2 with TRBJ1-6; D unclear. The CDR3 contains 12 residues. In germline, CDR1 is SNHLY, CDR2 FYNNEI. V was clipped by 8 bases and J by 10 bases, with 12 bases between them. CDR3 in amino acids: CASVDWNSPLHF. The CDR3 DNA sequence: TGTGCCAGCGTTGACTGGAACTCACCCCTCCACTTT.

The chain joins TRBV6-5 to TRBJ1-6; 7 positions agree with TRBD1. The V gene's germline CDR1 is MNHEY and CDR2 SVGAGI. There are 13 residues in the CDR3. Trimming removed 6 bases from V and 6 bases from J; junction bases left unmatched: 2. The CDR3 protein is CASRRQGNSPLHF. CDR3 in DNA: TGTGCCAGCAGAAGACAGGGTAATTCACCCCTCCACTTT.

In this sample, this clonotype turned up once. The junction differs from germline at one of its ends, possibly a read error. The chain links TRBV27 to TRBJ2-2, with D perhaps matching TRBD1 or TRBD2 (6 bases each). Germline-derived CDR1 and CDR2 are MNHEY and SMNVEV (reference sequence). The CDR3 is 13 amino acids. The CDR3 region is CASRRAGAGGLFF. In DNA, the CDR3 is TGTGCCAGCAGAAGAGCAGGGGCCGGGGGGCTGTTTTTT.

This clonotype was found many times. The chain is built from TRBV12-3 or TRBV12-4 and TRBJ2-7; 11 bases are a match to TRBD1. This CDR3 has 15 amino acids. J was trimmed by 2 bases and V by 5 bases; bases with no gene match: 5. The CDR3 protein is CASSTPGQGAYEQYF. CDR3 DNA: TGTGCCAGCAGTACACCGGGACAGGGGGCCTACGAGCAGTACTTC.

The chain combines TRBV12-3 or TRBV12-4 with TRBJ2-7; D is possibly TRBD1 or TRBD2 (5 bases each). The V gene lost 3 bases and the J gene lost 1 base, with 16 bases spanning the gap. The CDR3 runs 16 residues. Written as DNA, the CDR3 is TGTGCCAGCAGTTTTAACATGGGACGGCGTTCCTACGAGCAGTACTTC. This translates into CASSFNMGRRSYEQYF.

The CDR3 loop is CASSPEPDTEAFF. DNA for the CDR3: TGTGCCAGCAGCCCTGAACCGGACACTGAAGCTTTCTTT. The V gene is TRBV6-6, the J gene TRBJ1-1, with D unresolved. The ends were cut back, 6 bases at V and 3 bases at J, with 11 bases in the middle. The length of the CDR3 is 13 residues. Germline CDR1 MNHNY, CDR2 SVGAGI (reference sequence).

V is TRBV29-1 and J is TRBJ2-5; TRBD1 is a possible D gene (5 bases). Germline V gene data show CDR1 as SQVTM and CDR2 as ANQGSEA. V was pared by 5 bases and J by 1 base, with 8 bases between. The CDR3 sequence is 12 residues long. The CDR3 sequence is CSVSQGQETQYF. The CDR3, as DNA: TGCAGCGTTTCCCAGGGCCAAGAGACCCAGTACTTC.

This clonotype turned up a few times. This chain links TRBV15 with TRBJ1-2; TRBD1 might be the D (5 bases). V dropped 3 bases and J dropped 5 bases, with 16 bases sitting between them. The CDR3 is 15 residues long. CDR1 and CDR2 from the germline V gene are LNHNV and YYDKDF (reference sequence). The CDR3 DNA sequence: TGTGCCACCAGCAGGGACATCGGGCAGCCTTATGGCTACACCTTC. Translating it yields CATSRDIGQPYGYTF.

This clonotype showed up just a few times. V usage is TRBV20-1 and J usage is TRBJ1-1; D perhaps matches TRBD1 (5 bases). This CDR3 region has 15 residues. Trimming took off 4 bases at V and 1 base at J, with 16 bases between the two ends. Germline-derived CDR1 and CDR2 are DFQATT and SNEGSKA (reference sequence). In nucleotides, the CDR3 is TGCAGTGCTATATCTAGAGGACACCGGAACACTGAAGCTTTCTTT. Protein: CSAISRGHRNTEAFF.

This clonotype was seen repeatedly, ten times or more. This rearrangement joins TRBV4-1 to TRBJ2-4; perhaps TRBD1 as D (6 bases). Germline loops: CDR1 MGHRA, CDR2 YSYEKL. V was clipped by 2 bases and J by 1 base, with 15 bases between them. CDR3 length equals 17 residues. Here the CDR3 DNA reads TGCGCCAGCAGCCAACCTGGACAGACGTGGGCCAAAAACATTCAGTACTTC. As protein: CASSQPGQTWAKNIQYF.

This clonotype was seen only a few times. This rearrangement joins TRBV28 to TRBJ1-2; 10 bases fit TRBD1. Germline V CDR1 and CDR2: MDHEN, SYDVKM. The CDR3 loop spans 15 amino acids. Losses at the gene ends were 3 bases for V and 5 bases for J; bases not matched to a gene: 6. This CDR3 is CASSFGTGVRYGYTF. The CDR3 DNA reads TGTGCCAGCAGTTTCGGGACAGGGGTCCGGTATGGCTACACCTTC.

The gene calls are TRBV24-1 and TRBJ2-3, with D maybe TRBD2 (5 bases). Deletions cut 0 bases from V and 6 bases from J, with 18 bases between. There are 17 residues in the CDR3. The V gene's germline CDR1 is KGHDR and CDR2 SFDVKD. The CDR3 bases are TGTGCCACCAGTGATTTGGGTGAGGGAAGAAGTGGGGATACGCAGTATTTT. Its protein is CATSDLGEGRSGDTQYF.

This clonotype was detected a few times. At one of its ends the junction is not consistent with the germline gene, which may arise from a read error. V is TRBV7-7 and J is TRBJ2-3; D is uncertain. Germline V lookup: CDR1 SSHAT, CDR2 FNYEAQ (reference sequence). This CDR3 contains 14 residues. The CDR3 reads CASSPYPTTDTQYF. In DNA form, the CDR3 reads TGTGCTAGCAGCCCGTACCCGACTACAGATACGCAGTATTTT.

The chain employs TRBV27 and TRBJ1-5; 11 bases are shared with TRBD1. CDR3 size: 16 residues. V dropped 6 bases and J dropped 4; count of bases not matched to a gene: 8. The germline V gene encodes CDR1 MNHEY and CDR2 SMNVEV (reference sequence). CDR3 sequence reads: CASRPGQGARNQPQHF. The CDR3 DNA reads TGTGCCAGCAGACCTGGACAGGGGGCGAGGAATCAGCCCCAGCATTTT.

This clonotype was picked up many times. The chain combines TRBV7-7 with TRBJ2-3, with 8 bases aligning to TRBD1. Germline V gene data show CDR1 as SSHAT and CDR2 as FNYEAQ (reference sequence). The CDR3 spans 14 residues. The V gene end was trimmed by 5 bases and the J gene end by 6 bases; junction bases not matched to a gene: 7. CDR3 amino acids: CASSRGQGLDTQYF. In DNA, the CDR3 is TGTGCCAGCAGCAGAGGACAGGGTTTGGATACGCAGTATTTT.

Notes on this clonotype: A read error may explain this, as a much larger clone is one base away. The chain is built from TRBV7-9 and TRBJ2-5; D not resolved. Germline V gives CDR1 SEHNR, CDR2 FQNEAQ (reference sequence). The CDR3 contains 14 residues. The CDR3 nucleotides read TGTGCCAGCAGCTTATTTACTGATGAAGAGACCCATTACTTC. Its translation: CASSLFTDEETHYF.

Concerning this clonotype: The conserved phenylalanine or tryptophan normally closing the CDR3 is absent here, so this likely arose from a read error. The chain combines TRBV7-8 with TRBJ1-1, with D possibly being TRBD1 (5 bases). V lost 5 bases, J lost 1 base, and 8 bases lay in between. This CDR3 comprises 13 residues. Germline lookup yields CDR1 SGHVS and CDR2 FQNEAQ. The CDR3 loop is CASSVTGNTEAFL. The DNA of the CDR3 is TGTGCCAGCAGCGTTACAGGGAACACTGAAGCTTTCTTG.

This clonotype was counted only a few times. The gene calls are TRBV10-1 and TRBJ2-1; 11 bases map to TRBD2. In germline, CDR1 is WNHNN, CDR2 SYGVQD (reference sequence). V lost 3 bases to trimming and J lost 9 bases; unmatched junction nucleotides: 13. The CDR3 spans 17 residues. CDR3 DNA: TGCGCCAGCAGTGACCCTAGCGGGGGGTCTCCACAGGGTGAGCAGTTCTTC. Translated: CASSDPSGGSPQGEQFF.

In its sample, this clonotype was seen a few times. The CDR3: CASSFDDRNIQYF. CDR3 coding DNA: TGTGCCAGCAGCTTCGACGACAGAAACATTCAGTACTTC. This sequence joins TRBV11-1 and TRBJ2-4; a possible D gene is TRBD1 (5 bases). This CDR3 has 13 residues. The germline V gene encodes CDR1 SGHAT and CDR2 FQDESV (reference sequence). V was trimmed by 3 bases and J by 6 bases, leaving 9 bases between them.

J is TRBJ2-3 and V is TRBV7-6; D may match TRBD1 or TRBD2 (5 bases each). The CDR3 has 16 residues. CDR1 SGHVS and CDR2 FNYEAQ come from the germline V gene. V was shortened by 3 bases and J by 1 base, with 14 bases between the two germline ends. In DNA form, the CDR3 reads TGTGCCAGCAGCTTTGGGGGTGGCCGCCGCACAGATACGCAGTATTTT. Translated, it gives CASSFGGGRRTDTQYF.

In its sample, this clonotype was seen many times. This sequence joins TRBV6-5 and TRBJ2-2, with D perhaps being TRBD1 or TRBD2 (5 bases each). Germline CDR1 reads MNHEY; CDR2 reads SVGAGI. V lost 2 bases, J lost 7 bases, and 11 bases lay in between. The CDR3 loop spans 14 amino acids. The DNA for the CDR3 is TGTGCCAGCAGTTACGGGACCGGCATCGGGGAGCTGTTTTTT. Translation gives CASSYGTGIGELFF.

This clonotype has more than one count but fewer than ten. V is TRBV19 and J is TRBJ2-1; 7 bases line up with TRBD2. This CDR3 is 16 amino acids long. V shed 3 bases, J shed 3 bases, and the junction held 8 bases outside the gene matches. Germline CDR1 reads LNHDA; CDR2 reads SQIVND (reference sequence). The CDR3 nucleotides are TGTGCCAGTAGTATCCCCCCAGCGGGAAGCTACAATGAGCAGTTCTTC. Its protein product is CASSIPPAGSYNEQFF.

This chain joins TRBV20-1 and TRBJ2-3; D is undetermined. V gave up 0 bases and J gave up 4 bases, with 14 bases separating them. This CDR3 comprises 15 residues. The germline V gene has CDR1 DFQATT and CDR2 SNEGSKA (reference sequence). The CDR3 region has the DNA TGCAGTGCTAGAGATTCGAGAATATCGGCAGATACGCAGTATTTT. The encoded protein is CSARDSRISADTQYF.